This T cell receptor (beta chain) was identified during a study of glioma-infiltrating T cells after dendritic cell vaccination. Germline CDR1 and CDR2: SGHAT and FQNNGV. The CDR3 has 13 amino acids. Losses at the gene ends were 2 bases for V and 11 bases for J; bases not matched to a gene: 5. As for time point: after dendritic cell vaccination, including at tumor progression/relapse. Selection required adequate fresh-frozen tumor tissue plus more than two years' survival data. Clones were read by immunoSEQ multiplex PCR, and TCRdb kept only the in-frame ones, dropping some. The sample has 110,000 or so clones; 90% are singletons.

The sample in question was blood, obtained after dendritic cell vaccination. The chain carries TRBV11-2 and TRBJ2-3, with 9 bases lining up with TRBD1. The receptor was isolated from a human donor with glioblastoma. CDR3 in amino acids: CASSLSDRGGQYF. CDR3 DNA sequence: TGTGCCAGCAGCTTATCGGACAGGGGAGGGCAGTATTTT.